Listed here are 25 T cell receptor beta chains from one sample, sequenced in a study of regulatory T cells in long-lasting Graves disease. To make TCR beta libraries, researchers used iRepertoire HTBI primers and Arm-PCR of CDR3 regions. MiXCR was run by TCRdb on the multiplex PCR reads, yielding one entry per CDR3 protein. The sample lists about 450,000 distinct CDR3 sequences, roughly 15% occurring once. As to time point: newly diagnosed GD, antithyroid drugs for less than 3 months. PBMC RNA was the source of the TCR library. Another study also made use of these data, one on T cells in Graves' hyperthyroidism and ophthalmopathy.

The material was peripheral blood mononuclear cells (PBMCs), obtained at new diagnosis, from a patient treated with antithyroid drugs. The receptors originated from a woman in her 30s with Graves disease.

This rearrangement joins TRBV19 to TRBJ1-1; D gene uncertain. V was pared by 4 bases and J by 5 bases, with 11 bases between. Germline V gene data show CDR1 as LNHDA and CDR2 as SQIVND (reference sequence). CDR3 length: 13 amino acids. CDR3 amino acids: CASSTLSRTEAFF. The DNA of the CDR3 is TGTGCCAGTAGTACCCTCTCGCGAACTGAAGCTTTCTTT.

This clonotype was observed many times. V and J are TRBV7-2 and TRBJ2-1; 11 positions agree with TRBD1. Germline lookup yields CDR1 SGHTA and CDR2 FQGNSA. CDR3 length: 15 amino acids. J was trimmed by 8 bases and V by 5 bases; bases with no gene match: 8. The CDR3 DNA reads as TGTGCCAGCAGCCGGACAGGGGGCAGTGTCGATGAGCAGTTCTTC. The encoded protein is CASSRTGGSVDEQFF.

This clonotype was seen repeatedly, ten times or more. The gene calls are TRBV3-1 and TRBJ2-7; 12 bases are a match to TRBD2. There are 15 residues in the CDR3. V shed 6 bases, J shed 1 base, and the junction held 4 bases outside the gene matches. Per the germline V gene, CDR1 is LGHDT and CDR2 is YNNKEL (reference sequence). This CDR3 is CASRLAGGRSYEQYF. The CDR3 region has the DNA TGTGCCAGCAGGCTAGCGGGAGGGCGTTCCTACGAGCAGTACTTC.

About this clonotype: A much larger clone lies one base from this, so it may be a read error. The chain has TRBV7-9 and TRBJ2-7; 9 bases agree with TRBD1. V lost 5 bases, J lost 5 bases, and 10 bases stayed unmatched. Looked up from germline, CDR1 is SEHNR and CDR2 is FQNEAQ (reference sequence). The CDR3 is 15 amino acids. The DNA of the CDR3 is TGTGCCAGCAGCACCGAGGGACAGGGAGAGGACGAGCAGTACTTC. Its protein product is CASSTEGQGEDEQYF. Supplemented by reference TRBV7-9 and TRBJ2-7, the full variable domain reads DTGVSQNPRHKITKRGQNVTFRCDPISEHNRLYWYRQTLGQGPEFLTYFQNEAQLEKSRLLSDRFSAERPKGSFSTLEIQRTEQGDSAMYLCASSTEGQGEDEQYFGPGTRLTVT.

The chain recombines TRBV5-6 with TRBJ1-1; D is unresolved. The CDR3 spans 13 residues. Germline CDR1 reads SGHDT; CDR2 reads YYEEEE. V lost 4 bases and J lost 6, with 13 bases in between. CDR3 loop: CASSGYRMAEAFF. CDR3 DNA sequence: TGTGCCAGCAGCGGCTACAGAATGGCTGAAGCTTTCTTT.

This clonotype was detected many times. CDR3 protein: CASSQDLGGVAEAFF. In nucleotides, the CDR3 is TGTGCCAGCAGCCAAGATCTGGGGGGTGTGGCTGAAGCTTTCTTT. The chain carries TRBV3-1 and TRBJ1-1; weak D call: TRBD1 (5 bases). Germline CDR1 LGHDT, CDR2 YNNKEL (reference sequence). The CDR3 spans 15 residues. V was trimmed by 0 bases and J by 6 bases, leaving 14 bases between them.

This clonotype was seen repeatedly, ten times or more. This chain connects TRBV24-1 to TRBJ2-7; D not certain. CDR3 length: 12 amino acids. V lost 3 bases and J 1 base, leaving 3 bases between the germline ends. Per the germline V gene, CDR1 is KGHDR and CDR2 is SFDVKD. The CDR3 spells CATSDGSYEQYF. The CDR3, as DNA: TGTGCCACCAGTGATGGGTCCTACGAGCAGTACTTC.

This clonotype turned up a few times. The V and J genes are TRBV11-2 and TRBJ1-4, with 7 bases matching TRBD1. This CDR3 contains 17 residues. Germline assignment: CDR1 SGHAT and CDR2 FQNNGV. V was pared by 2 bases and J by 4 bases, with 10 bases of the junction left unmatched. The CDR3 spells CASSLILPGQLNEKLFF. The DNA for the CDR3 is TGTGCCAGCAGCTTAATCCTGCCGGGACAGCTTAATGAAAAACTGTTTTTT.

This clonotype appeared many times. This chain links TRBV27 with TRBJ2-1, with TRBD2 matching 7 bases. J lost 8 bases, V lost 2 bases, and 9 bases had no gene match. There are 15 residues in the CDR3. Per germline, CDR1 MNHEY and CDR2 SMNVEV (reference sequence). CDR3 region: CASSLRPSGRDEQFF. The CDR3 DNA sequence: TGTGCCAGCAGTTTACGGCCTAGCGGACGGGATGAGCAGTTCTTC.

This clonotype was observed many times. The J gene is TRBJ1-2, the V gene TRBV20-1; D gene ambiguous. The germline V gene has CDR1 DFQATT and CDR2 SNEGSKA (reference sequence). This CDR3 spans 12 amino acids. Trimming left V 3 bases short and J 4 bases short, with 9 bases between. The CDR3 here is CSASLGSYGYTF. DNA of the CDR3: TGCAGTGCTAGTTTGGGGAGCTATGGCTACACCTTC.

At least ten counts were recorded for this clonotype. This chain links TRBV30 with TRBJ1-3, with D unresolved. This CDR3 is built from 15 residues. Germline V gene sequence: CDR1 GTSNPN, CDR2 SVGIG (reference sequence). Trimming removed 0 bases from V and 0 bases from J, with 9 bases in between. The CDR3 loop reads CAWSVRLFSGNTIYF. The CDR3 region has the DNA TGTGCCTGGAGTGTACGGCTGTTCTCTGGAAACACCATATATTTT.

Ten or more counts support this clonotype. This chain links TRBV20-1 with TRBJ2-2; D gene unclear. The CDR3 spans 16 residues. Germline V gives CDR1 DFQATT, CDR2 SNEGSKA (reference sequence). Deletions cut 3 bases from V and 0 bases from J, with 14 bases between. CDR3 in amino acids: CSASPVGTTNTGELFF. CDR3 nucleotides: TGCAGTGCTAGCCCGGTGGGAACGACGAACACCGGGGAGCTGTTTTTT.

The J gene is TRBJ2-3, the V gene TRBV5-4, with a weak D call TRBD1 (6 bases). In germline, CDR1 is SGHNT, CDR2 YYREEE (reference sequence). The ends were cut back, 1 base at V and 0 bases at J, with 12 bases in the middle. The CDR3 runs 16 residues. The CDR3 loop reads CASSLPGTPSTDTQYF. In nucleotides, the CDR3 is TGTGCCAGCAGCTTGCCCGGGACACCTAGCACAGATACGCAGTATTTT.

In its sample, this clonotype was seen many times. The chain couples TRBV28 to TRBJ2-1; 15 bases match TRBD2. Per the germline V gene, CDR1 is MDHEN and CDR2 is SYDVKM. V was clipped by 4 bases and J by 1 base; unmatched bases: 5. The CDR3 totals 18 residues. The CDR3 reads CASSWTSGGGPSYNEQFF. The CDR3 DNA is TGTGCCAGCAGTTGGACTAGCGGGGGGGGCCCATCCTACAATGAGCAGTTCTTC.

The sample holds many counts of this clonotype. The J gene is TRBJ2-5, the V gene TRBV28, with a tentative D call TRBD2 (5 bases). Per germline, CDR1 MDHEN and CDR2 SYDVKM. The CDR3 consists of 15 residues. V lost 6 bases to trimming and J lost 1 base, with 15 bases between them. The CDR3 region is CASSPPAALQETQYF. CDR3 bases: TGTGCCAGCAGCCCGCCAGCGGCCCTCCAAGAGACCCAGTACTTC. Drawing the rest from reference TRBV28 and TRBJ2-5, the complete variable domain is DVKVTQSSRYLVKRTGEKVFLECVQDMDHENMFWYRQDPGLGLRLIYFSYDVKMKEKGDIPEGYSVSREKKERFSLILESASTNQTSMYLCASSPPAALQETQYFGPGTRLLVL.

The rearrangement uses TRBV2 and TRBJ2-3; the match to TRBD1 covers 7 bases. This CDR3 is built from 15 residues. Germline CDR1 SNHLY, CDR2 FYNNEI. The junction had 6 bases not matched to a gene; V was cut back by 1 base and J by 5 bases. The chain's CDR3 is CASSEGDSPGDTQYF. The CDR3 DNA is TGTGCCAGCAGTGAAGGGGACAGTCCCGGAGATACGCAGTATTTT.

The gene calls are TRBV20-1 and TRBJ2-3; 9 bases are shared with TRBD1. The CDR3 contains 17 residues. The germline V gene encodes CDR1 DFQATT and CDR2 SNEGSKA (reference sequence). Trimming cost V 0 bases and J 4 bases; bases outside gene matches: 11. Here the CDR3 reads CSARDRDREGFPDTQYF. Written as DNA, the CDR3 is TGCAGTGCTAGAGATAGGGACAGGGAAGGTTTCCCAGATACGCAGTATTTT.

This clonotype appeared many times. The rearrangement links TRBV5-8 to TRBJ2-5; D unclear. Germline assignment: CDR1 SGHTS and CDR2 YDEGEE. V was clipped by 6 bases and J by 3 bases, with 3 bases between them. The CDR3 is made up of 10 amino acids. The CDR3 protein is CASIKETQYF. The CDR3 DNA is TGTGCCAGCATAAAAGAGACCCAGTACTTC.

This clonotype was counted ten times or more. This chain joins TRBV7-9 and TRBJ2-7; D is undetermined. The length of the CDR3 is 11 residues. Trimming cost V 4 bases and J 6 bases, with 7 bases left between them. CDR1 is SEHNR and CDR2 is FQNEAQ in the germline V gene (reference sequence). CDR3 protein: CASSYGREQYF. The DNA of the CDR3 is TGTGCCAGCAGCTATGGTCGCGAGCAGTACTTC.

The chain couples TRBV5-1 to TRBJ2-7; 8 bases align to TRBD1. CDR1 and CDR2 (germline): SGHRS, YFSETQ. J lost 2 bases, V lost 0 bases, and 7 bases had no gene match. CDR3 size: 16 residues. The CDR3 loop is CASSLDRGADTYEQYF. Written as DNA, the CDR3 is TGCGCCAGCAGCTTGGACAGGGGGGCTGATACCTACGAGCAGTACTTC.

This clonotype was recorded many times. This sequence joins TRBV5-1 and TRBJ1-2; 9 nucleotides agree with TRBD1. Germline trimming cut 6 bases from V and 2 bases from J; bases unmatched to any gene: 5. CDR1 SGHRS and CDR2 YFSETQ come from the germline V gene. The CDR3 contains 14 residues. For the CDR3, the DNA is TGCGCCAGCAAAGGGACAGGGTCGAACTATGGCTACACCTTC. Translating gives CASKGTGSNYGYTF.

This clonotype was recorded many times. The chain is built from TRBV27 and TRBJ2-1; D might be TRBD2 (5 bases). Germline loops: CDR1 MNHEY, CDR2 SMNVEV (reference sequence). This CDR3 contains 17 residues. Trimming shortened V by 4 bases and J by 1 base, and 17 bases separated the two germline ends. This CDR3 reads CASSSPGGRGSYNEQFF. The DNA for the CDR3 is TGTGCCAGCAGTTCCCCCGGAGGTAGAGGGTCCTACAATGAGCAGTTCTTC.

The V gene is TRBV4-3, the J gene TRBJ2-1, with TRBD2 matching over 9 bases. The germline V gene has CDR1 LGHNA and CDR2 YSLEER. This CDR3 contains 15 residues. The V gene end was trimmed by 1 base and the J gene end by 9 bases; junction bases not matched to a gene: 7. The CDR3 DNA is TGCGCCAGCAGCCAAGCAGGGGGACTAGCTATTGAGCAGTTCTTC. Translating it yields CASSQAGGLAIEQFF.

This clonotype was detected ten times or more. The chain couples TRBV11-2 to TRBJ2-3; D unresolved. CDR1 is SGHAT, CDR2 FQNNGV, per germline. V shed 5 bases and J shed 6 bases, with 9 bases lying between them. This CDR3 region has 12 residues. Here the CDR3 reads CASSPTGDTQYF. The DNA for the CDR3 is TGTGCCAGCAGCCCCACGGGTGATACGCAGTATTTT.

This clonotype was counted only a few times. The DNA of the CDR3 is TGCAGTGCCCCCAGCGCACAGGGTGGACCAGATACGCAGTATTTT. Its translation: CSAPSAQGGPDTQYF. V usage is TRBV20-1 and J usage is TRBJ2-3; tentatively, D is TRBD1 (6 bases). CDR3 length: 15 residues. The V gene lost 6 bases and the J gene lost 4 bases, with 20 bases spanning the gap. The V gene's germline CDR1 is DFQATT and CDR2 SNEGSKA (reference sequence).